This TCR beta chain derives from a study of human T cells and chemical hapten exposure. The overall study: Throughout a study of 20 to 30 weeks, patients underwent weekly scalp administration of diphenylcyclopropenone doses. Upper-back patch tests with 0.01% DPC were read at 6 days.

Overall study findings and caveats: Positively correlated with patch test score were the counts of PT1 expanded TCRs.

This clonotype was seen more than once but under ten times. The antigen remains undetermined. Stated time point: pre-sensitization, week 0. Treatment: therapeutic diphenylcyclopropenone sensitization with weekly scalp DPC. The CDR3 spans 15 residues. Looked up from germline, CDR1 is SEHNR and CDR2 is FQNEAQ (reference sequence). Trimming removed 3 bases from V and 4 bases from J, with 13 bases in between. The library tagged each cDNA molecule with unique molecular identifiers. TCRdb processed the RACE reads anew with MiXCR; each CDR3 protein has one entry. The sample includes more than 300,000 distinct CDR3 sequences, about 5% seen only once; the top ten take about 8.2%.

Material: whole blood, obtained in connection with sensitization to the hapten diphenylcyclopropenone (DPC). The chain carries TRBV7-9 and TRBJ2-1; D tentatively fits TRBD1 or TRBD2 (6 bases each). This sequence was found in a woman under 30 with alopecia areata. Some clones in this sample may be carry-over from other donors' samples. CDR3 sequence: CASSLGGREYNEQFF. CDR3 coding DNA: TGTGCCAGCAGCTTGGGGGGCAGGGAATACAATGAGCAGTTCTTC. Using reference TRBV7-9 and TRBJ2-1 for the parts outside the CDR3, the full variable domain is DTGVSQNPRHKITKRGQNVTFRCDPISEHNRLYWYRQTLGQGPEFLTYFQNEAQLEKSRLLSDRFSAERPKGSFSTLEIQRTEQGDSAMYLCASSLGGREYNEQFFGPGTRLTVL.